This record covers a single TCR beta chain. Its antigen is as yet unknown. Exclusion of patients followed from uncontrolled infection, other autoimmune disease, pregnancy or lactation. CDR1 is MNHEY, CDR2 SVGAGI, per germline. V lost 2 bases to trimming and J lost 6 bases; unmatched junction nucleotides: 7. There are 16 residues in the CDR3. Regions amplified from RNA transcripts were the TCR beta CDR3 regions. First-round RT-PCR targeting the TCR CDR3 was performed with the HTBI primer set. Using its own MiXCR run on the multiplex PCR reads, TCRdb lists one record per CDR3 protein. The sample has hundreds of thousands of distinct CDR3 sequences; roughly 18% are singletons. This sample is part of a study of T cells in Graves' hyperthyroidism and ophthalmopathy. Study observations and caveats: In validation, the model predicted ophthalmopathy. These predictions came a median approximately six months before onset. The blood repertoire included most of the expanded thyroid clonotypes above 0.001.

Source material: blood. The V gene is TRBV6-5, the J gene TRBJ2-1; 10 bases are a match to TRBD2. This clonotype was sampled from a man aged 50 or older with Graves' ophthalmopathy. The CDR3, as DNA: TGTGCCAGCAGTTACAGTGGACTAGCGGATTCCAATGAGCAGTTCTTC. This encodes CASSYSGLADSNEQFF.